This paragraph reports one TCR beta chain. Looked up from germline, CDR1 is MDHEN and CDR2 is SYDVKM. V dropped 4 bases and J dropped 0 bases, with 16 bases sitting between them. The CDR3 consists of 16 residues. The assay was immunoSEQ multiplex PCR, and TCRdb's table has in-frame clones only and misses some. This table has about 71,000 clones, approximately 94% appearing once. The sample belongs to a study of OX40 agonist ivuxolimab in advanced cancers. This chain uses TRBV28 with TRBJ2-7; possibly TRBD2 for D (6 bases). This specimen was CD4+ or CD8+ T cells sorted from blood, taken in a trial of the OX40 agonist ivuxolimab. This receptor was identified in an adult with an advanced solid tumor such as melanoma, head and neck, liver or kidney cancer. CDR3 in DNA: TGTGCCAGCAGTTGGCCGGGACTTGCCAACTCCTACGAGCAGTACTTC. Amino acids: CASSWPGLANSYEQYF. Full variable domain (remainder filled in from reference TRBV28 and TRBJ2-7): DVKVTQSSRYLVKRTGEKVFLECVQDMDHENMFWYRQDPGLGLRLIYFSYDVKMKEKGDIPEGYSVSREKKERFSLILESASTNQTSMYLCASSWPGLANSYEQYFGPGTRLTVT.